The source of this T cell receptor (beta chain) is a study of blood T cell repertoires in COVID-19. Study-level background: COVID-19 samples collected from the United States, Italy and Spain covered acute and convalescent phases. Sources were T cells, B-cell-depleted T cells, or PBMCs; the material itself was cDNA or gDNA.

Germline CDR1 and CDR2: SGDLS and YYNGEE. Trimming cost V 3 bases and J 5 bases; bases outside gene matches: 8. This CDR3 comprises 14 residues. Study processing details: Counts of nucleated cells, estimated from reference gene primer amplification, were obtained. Measured with immunoSEQ multiplex PCR; TCRdb has only the in-frame clones, and not every one. D and trimming were read from the DNA, whereas the V and J calls and clone size are those reported in that table. The profile covers around 99,000 clones, with around nine tenths appearing a single time and around 1.2% taken by the ten largest. The sample consisted of peripheral blood. This clonotype originated in a woman in her twenties or thirties with acute or convalescent COVID-19. The genes are TRBV9 and TRBJ2-7, with 7 bases that match TRBD1. The CDR3 DNA sequence: TGTGCCAGCAGCGCCCAACAGGGGAACCACGAGCAGTACTTC. Amino acid sequence: CASSAQQGNHEQYF.